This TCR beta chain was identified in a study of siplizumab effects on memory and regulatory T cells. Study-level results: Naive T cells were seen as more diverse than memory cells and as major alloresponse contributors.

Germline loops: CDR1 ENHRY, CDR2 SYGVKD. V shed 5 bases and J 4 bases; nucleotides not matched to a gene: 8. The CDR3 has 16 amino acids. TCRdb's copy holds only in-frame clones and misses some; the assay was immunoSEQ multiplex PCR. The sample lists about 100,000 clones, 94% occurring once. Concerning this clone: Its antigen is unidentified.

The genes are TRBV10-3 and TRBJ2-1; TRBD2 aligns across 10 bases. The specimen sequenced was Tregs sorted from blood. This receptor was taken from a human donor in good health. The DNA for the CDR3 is TGTGCCATCAGTCCTGGACTAGCGGACTTTTACAATGAGCAGTTCTTC. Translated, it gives CAISPGLADFYNEQFF.